The 6 T cell receptor beta chains reported below all come from one sample, sequenced in a study of blood T cell repertoires in COVID-19. TCRdb's copy holds only in-frame clones and misses some; the assay was immunoSEQ multiplex PCR. The table includes about 490,000 clones, 70% to 90% detected once. Material for sequencing was peripheral blood. All receptors come from a human donor in a cohort sampled during active COVID-19.

This rearrangement joins TRBV7-2 to TRBJ2-3; no definite D call. Germline V gives CDR1 SGHTA, CDR2 FQGNSA. This CDR3 is 14 amino acids long. V was clipped by 5 bases and J by 6 bases, with 15 bases between them. The CDR3 sequence is CASSNDPLRDTQYF. The CDR3 DNA reads TGTGCCAGCAGCAACGACCCATTGAGGGATACGCAGTATTTT.

V usage is TRBV6-6 and J usage is TRBJ2-4; weak D call: TRBD1 (7 bases). The CDR3 has 15 residues. Between the trimmed V and J ends, which lost 5 bases and 10 bases, there was a span of 21 bases. Germline-derived CDR1 and CDR2 are MNHNY and SVGAGI (reference sequence). CDR3 residues: CASSPASGGLLIQYF. As DNA, the CDR3 is TGTGCCAGCAGTCCTGCCTCAGGGGGGTTGTTGATTCAGTACTTC.

The chain has TRBV7-9 and TRBJ1-2; 8 positions agree with TRBD1. CDR1 and CDR2 from the germline V gene are SEHNR and FQNEAQ (reference sequence). This CDR3 comprises 18 residues. V trimming: 2 bases; J trimming: 5 bases; junction bases outside the gene matches: 16. This CDR3 is CASSLNLDQGATYYGYTF. DNA for the CDR3: TGTGCCAGCAGCTTAAATTTGGACCAGGGGGCTACTTATTATGGCTACACCTTC.

The chain carries TRBV19 and TRBJ1-6; D unresolved. The CDR3 spans 17 residues. Germline V gene data show CDR1 as LNHDA and CDR2 as SQIVND (reference sequence). V was shortened by 4 bases and J by 0 bases, with 13 bases between the two germline ends. The CDR3 bases are TGTGCCAGTAGTACCCGCTTACAGAGCTCCTATAATTCACCCCTCCACTTT. Translation gives CASSTRLQSSYNSPLHF.

With regard to this clone: The sample carries other DNA sequences with the same CDR3. The chain combines TRBV29-1 with TRBJ2-1; TRBD2 matches at 8 bases. The V segment lost 4 bases and the J segment 4 bases; nucleotides outside the gene matches: 3. In germline, CDR1 is SQVTM, CDR2 ANQGSEA. The CDR3 contains 13 residues. CDR3 bases: TGCAGCGTTGTCGCGGGAGGATACAATGAGCAGTTCTTC. This sequence encodes CSVVAGGYNEQFF.

The chain combines TRBV9 with TRBJ1-1; TRBD1 matches at 7 bases. This CDR3 is 15 amino acids long. The V segment lost 3 bases and the J segment 4 bases; nucleotides outside the gene matches: 9. Germline V gene data show CDR1 as SGDLS and CDR2 as YYNGEE. The chain's CDR3 is CASSDHRGLVTEAFF. In DNA, the CDR3 is TGTGCCAGCAGCGATCACAGGGGTTTGGTCACTGAAGCTTTCTTT.